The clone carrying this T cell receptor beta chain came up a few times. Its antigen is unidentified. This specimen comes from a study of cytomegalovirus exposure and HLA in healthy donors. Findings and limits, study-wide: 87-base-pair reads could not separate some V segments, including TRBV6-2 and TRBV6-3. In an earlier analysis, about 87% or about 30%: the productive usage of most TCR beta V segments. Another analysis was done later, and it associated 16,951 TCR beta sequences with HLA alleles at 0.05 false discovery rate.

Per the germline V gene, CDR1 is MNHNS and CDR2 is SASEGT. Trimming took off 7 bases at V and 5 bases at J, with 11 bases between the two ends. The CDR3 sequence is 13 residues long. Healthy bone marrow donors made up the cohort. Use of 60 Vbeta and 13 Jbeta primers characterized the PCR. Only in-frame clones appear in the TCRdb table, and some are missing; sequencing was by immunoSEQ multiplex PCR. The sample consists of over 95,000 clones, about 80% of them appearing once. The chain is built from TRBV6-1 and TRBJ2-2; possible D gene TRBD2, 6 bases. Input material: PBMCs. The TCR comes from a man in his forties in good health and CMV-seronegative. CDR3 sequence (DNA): TGTGCCAGCACCGGAGGGCGGACCGGGGAGCTGTTTTTT. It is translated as CASTGGRTGELFF.